This T cell receptor (beta chain) appears in the sequencing data of a study of cytomegalovirus exposure and HLA in healthy donors. Study-wide results and caveats: According to an earlier analysis, most TCR beta V segments yielded productive rearrangements about 87% or about 30% of the time. The study labeled 164 TCR beta chains cytomegalovirus-associated.

From germline, CDR1 is LGHNA and CDR2 YSLEER. The CDR3 length is 19 residues. The J segment lost 0 bases and the V segment lost 1 base, leaving 10 bases of the junction unmatched. The donors (healthy individuals) were bone marrow donors. On this clone: Its target is unknown.

The primer mix had 60 Vbeta and 13 Jbeta primers. Clones were sequenced by immunoSEQ multiplex PCR, and TCRdb holds only the in-frame ones, with some missing. The sample lists approximately 140,000 clones, about three fifths seen once, with over 1.5% in the top ten. Sequencing input: PBMCs. The chain employs TRBV4-3 and TRBJ1-5; 9 bases line up with TRBD1. The TCR was taken from a male donor in good health and CMV-seronegative. The CDR3 region is CASSQGWKQGAYSNQPQHF. CDR3 bases: TGCGCCAGCAGCCAAGGGTGGAAACAGGGGGCCTATAGCAATCAGCCCCAGCATTTT.